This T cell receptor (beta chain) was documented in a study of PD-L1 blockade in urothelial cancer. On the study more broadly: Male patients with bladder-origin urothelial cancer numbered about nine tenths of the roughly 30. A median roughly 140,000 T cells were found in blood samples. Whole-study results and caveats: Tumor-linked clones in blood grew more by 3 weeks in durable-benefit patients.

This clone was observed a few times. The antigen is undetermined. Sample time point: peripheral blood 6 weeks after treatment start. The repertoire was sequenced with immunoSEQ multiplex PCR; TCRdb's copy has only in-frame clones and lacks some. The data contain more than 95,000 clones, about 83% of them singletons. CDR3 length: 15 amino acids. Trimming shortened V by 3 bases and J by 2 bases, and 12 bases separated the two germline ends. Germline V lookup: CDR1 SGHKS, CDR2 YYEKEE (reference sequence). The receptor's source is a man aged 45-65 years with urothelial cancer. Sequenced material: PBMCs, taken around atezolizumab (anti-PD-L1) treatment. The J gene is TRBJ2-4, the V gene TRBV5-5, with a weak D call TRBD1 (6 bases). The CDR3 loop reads CASSSLQGSKNIQYF. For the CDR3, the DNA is TGTGCCAGCAGCTCCCTACAGGGCTCCAAAAACATTCAGTACTTC.